In its sample, the clone carrying this T cell receptor beta chain was seen once. Its antigen is unknown. The sample comes from a study of T cell responses to AZD1222 COVID-19 vaccine. Whole-study results and caveats: Spike was spanned by vaccine-associated CD4 TCRs, with dominance at 160-218 and 743-854.

CDR3 length: 19 amino acids. Germline V gene data show CDR1 as SGDLS and CDR2 as YYNGEE. V was trimmed by 3 bases and J by 3 bases, leaving 25 bases between them. Clones were sequenced by immunoSEQ multiplex PCR, and TCRdb holds only the in-frame ones, with some missing. Among about 120,000 clones, approximately 84% were seen once, and the ten largest hold around 7.2%. The gene calls are TRBV9 and TRBJ2-1; the D gene is possibly TRBD2 (6 bases). The specimen was peripheral blood, collected on day 0 of AZD1222 vaccination. This clonotype originated in an adult in good health. CDR3 sequence: CASSASREPGLINYNEQFF. The CDR3 coding sequence is TGTGCCAGCAGCGCTTCTAGGGAACCGGGACTTATAAACTACAATGAGCAGTTCTTC.